The rows below give T cell receptor beta chains drawn from one sample of a study of cytomegalovirus exposure and HLA in healthy donors. Generated by immunoSEQ multiplex PCR, the TCRdb table keeps only in-frame clones and is missing some. The sample lists tens of thousands of clones, 86% occurring once. The sequenced material came from PBMCs. The source of these receptors is a man aged 25-40 years in good health and CMV-seropositive. The CDR3 runs from the conserved cysteine through the conserved F or W. The D gene is left open where the match is weak. Only some rows state a clone size, as once, few, many or a class for expanded clones.

J: TRBJ2-1; D: .; size: .; V: TRBV29-1; CDR3: CSVGEAGGYNEQFF; DNA: TGCAGCGTTGGAGAGGCTGGAGGGTACAATGAGCAGTTCTTC
J: TRBJ2-1; D: .; size: few; V: TRBV5-8; CDR3: CASSLMTEYNEQFF; DNA: TGTGCCAGCAGCTTGATGACAGAGTACAATGAGCAGTTCTTC
J: TRBJ2-7; D: .; size: .; V: TRBV28; CDR3: CASSSPEGLVVYF; DNA: TGTGCCAGCAGTTCCCCCGAGGGCCTCGTTGTCTACTTC
J: TRBJ2-7; D: .; size: .; V: TRBV19; CDR3: CASSIGAGPYEQYF; DNA: TGTGCCAGTAGTATAGGAGCTGGTCCCTACGAGCAGTACTTC
J: TRBJ2-7; D: TRBD2; size: .; V: TRBV7-8; CDR3: CASSSPEWVGGPLSYEQYF; DNA: TGTGCCAGCAGCTCCCCCGAATGGGTGGGAGGGCCCCTATCCTACGAGCAGTACTTC
J: TRBJ2-2; D: .; size: .; V: TRBV27; CDR3: CASSTRLHTGELFF; DNA: TGTGCCAGCAGTACCAGACTTCACACCGGGGAGCTGTTTTTT
J: TRBJ1-1; D: TRBD1; size: .; V: TRBV7-9; CDR3: CTSSSQGAKAFF; DNA: TGTACCAGCAGCTCGCAGGGGGCTAAAGCTTTCTTT
J: TRBJ2-1; D: .; size: .; V: TRBV10-3; CDR3: CAISERASEYNEQFF; DNA: TGTGCCATCAGTGAGCGGGCTAGCGAATACAATGAGCAGTTCTTC
J: TRBJ1-1; D: .; size: .; V: TRBV14; CDR3: CASSQGHMNTEAFF; DNA: TGTGCCAGCAGCCAGGGACATATGAACACTGAAGCTTTCTTT
J: TRBJ2-7; D: TRBD2; size: few; V: TRBV6-5; CDR3: CASSPPTSGVYEQYF; DNA: TGTGCCAGCAGTCCCCCGACTAGCGGAGTATACGAGCAGTACTTC
J: TRBJ1-5; D: .; size: once; V: TRBV11-3; CDR3: CASSLEVRQGNNQPQHF; DNA: TGTGCCAGCAGCTTAGAAGTACGCCAGGGAAACAATCAGCCCCAGCATTTT
J: TRBJ2-7; D: TRBD2; size: .; V: TRBV5-8; CDR3: CASSYLRTSGSEQQYF; DNA: TGTGCCAGCAGTTACCTCAGGACTAGCGGGAGCGAGCAGCAGTACTTC
J: TRBJ2-7; D: .; size: .; V: TRBV10-3; CDR3: CAISGQGGPYEQYF; DNA: TGTGCCATCAGTGGGCAGGGCGGCCCCTACGAGCAGTACTTC
J: TRBJ2-7; D: TRBD2; size: .; V: TRBV13; CDR3: CASSLDGGRGYEQYF; DNA: TGTGCCAGCAGCTTAGATGGCGGGAGGGGCTACGAGCAGTACTTC
J: TRBJ2-1; D: .; size: .; V: TRBV5-1; CDR3: CASSLSDEQFF; DNA: TGCGCCAGCAGCTTGTCAGATGAGCAGTTCTTC
J: TRBJ1-1; D: TRBD1; size: .; V: TRBV6-5; CDR3: CASSYYATGRNTEAFF; DNA: TGTGCCAGCAGTTACTATGCGACAGGGCGGAACACTGAAGCTTTCTTT
J: TRBJ2-7; D: TRBD2; size: once; V: TRBV7-9; CDR3: CASSSSGSLGEQYF; DNA: TGTGCCAGCAGCTCCAGCGGGAGCTTGGGCGAGCAGTACTTC
J: TRBJ2-3; D: TRBD1; size: .; V: TRBV28; CDR3: CASSFRDSYTDTQYF; DNA: TGTGCCAGCAGTTTTCGGGACAGTTACACAGATACGCAGTATTTT
J: TRBJ2-3; D: .; size: .; V: TRBV27; CDR3: CASQRYREDTQYF; DNA: TGTGCCAGCCAGCGGTACCGGGAAGATACGCAGTATTTT
J: TRBJ2-7; D: TRBD1; size: .; V: TRBV28; CDR3: CASSTRTGISYEQYF; DNA: TGTGCCAGCAGTACCCGGACAGGGATTTCCTACGAGCAGTACTTC
J: TRBJ2-5; D: .; size: .; V: TRBV28; CDR3: CASSFRETQYF; DNA: TGTGCCAGCAGTTTTAGAGAGACCCAGTACTTC
J: TRBJ2-5; D: .; size: .; V: TRBV5-1; CDR3: CASSLAGGQVETQYF; DNA: TGCGCCAGCAGCTTGGCGGGGGGACAGGTGGAGACCCAGTACTTC
J: TRBJ2-7; D: TRBD1; size: .; V: TRBV7-9; CDR3: CASSATDRGSHEQYF; DNA: TGTGCCAGCAGCGCAACTGACAGGGGGTCCCACGAGCAGTACTTC
J: TRBJ2-5; D: TRBD1; size: .; V: TRBV19; CDR3: CASSMMIWGQRMETQYF; DNA: TGTGCCAGTAGTATGATGATTTGGGGACAGAGAATGGAGACCCAGTACTTC